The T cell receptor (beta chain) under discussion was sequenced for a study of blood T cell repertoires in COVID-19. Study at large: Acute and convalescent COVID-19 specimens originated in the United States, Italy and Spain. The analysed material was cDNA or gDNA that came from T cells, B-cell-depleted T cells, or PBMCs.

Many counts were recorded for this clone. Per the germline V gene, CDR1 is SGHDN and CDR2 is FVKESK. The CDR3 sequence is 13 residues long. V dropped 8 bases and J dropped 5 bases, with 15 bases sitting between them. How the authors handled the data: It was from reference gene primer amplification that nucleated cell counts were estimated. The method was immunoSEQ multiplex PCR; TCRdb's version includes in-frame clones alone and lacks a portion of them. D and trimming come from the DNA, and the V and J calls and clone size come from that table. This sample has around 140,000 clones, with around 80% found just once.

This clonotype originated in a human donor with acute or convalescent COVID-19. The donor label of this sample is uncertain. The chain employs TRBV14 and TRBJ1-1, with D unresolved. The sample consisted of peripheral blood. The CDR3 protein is CASGPQIGTEAFF. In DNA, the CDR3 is TGTGCCAGCGGTCCCCAAATCGGTACTGAAGCTTTCTTT.